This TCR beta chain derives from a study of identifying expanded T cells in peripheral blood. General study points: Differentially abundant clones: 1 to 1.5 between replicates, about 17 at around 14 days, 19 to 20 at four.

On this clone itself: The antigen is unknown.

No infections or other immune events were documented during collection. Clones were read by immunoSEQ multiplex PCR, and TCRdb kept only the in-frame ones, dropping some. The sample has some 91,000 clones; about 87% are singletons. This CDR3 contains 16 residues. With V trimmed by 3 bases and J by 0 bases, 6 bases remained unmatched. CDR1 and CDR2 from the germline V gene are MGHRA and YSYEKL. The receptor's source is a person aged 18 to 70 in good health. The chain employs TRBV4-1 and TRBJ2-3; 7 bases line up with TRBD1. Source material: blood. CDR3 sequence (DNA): TGCGCCAGCAGCCATCCCTCAGGGGGTAGCACAGATACGCAGTATTTT. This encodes CASSHPSGGSTDTQYF.